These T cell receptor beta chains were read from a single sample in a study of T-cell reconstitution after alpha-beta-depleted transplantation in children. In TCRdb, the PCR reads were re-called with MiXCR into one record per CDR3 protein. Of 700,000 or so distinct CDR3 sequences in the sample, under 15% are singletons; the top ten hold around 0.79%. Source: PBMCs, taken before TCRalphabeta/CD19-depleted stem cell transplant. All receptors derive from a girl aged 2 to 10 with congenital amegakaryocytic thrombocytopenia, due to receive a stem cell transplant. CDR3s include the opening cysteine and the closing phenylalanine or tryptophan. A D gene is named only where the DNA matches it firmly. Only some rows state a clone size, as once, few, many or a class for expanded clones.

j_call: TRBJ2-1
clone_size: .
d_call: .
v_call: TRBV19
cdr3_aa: CASSIRPARVKNEQFF
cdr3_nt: TGTGCCAGTAGTATCCGACCCGCTCGGGTAAAAAATGAGCAGTTCTTC

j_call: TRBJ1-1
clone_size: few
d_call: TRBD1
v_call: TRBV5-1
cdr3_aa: CASSLDVTGGRGNTEAFF
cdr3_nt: TGCGCCAGCAGCTTGGACGTGACAGGGGGCCGGGGGAACACTGAAGCTTTCTTT

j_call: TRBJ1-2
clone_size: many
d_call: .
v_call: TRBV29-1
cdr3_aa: CSVAGLRYGYTF
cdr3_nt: TGCAGCGTTGCCGGTCTTCGGTATGGCTACACCTTC

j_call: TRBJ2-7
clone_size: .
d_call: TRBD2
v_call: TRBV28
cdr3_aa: CASSGGGLTTYEQYF
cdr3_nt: TGTGCCAGTTCGGGAGGGGGACTCACTACATACGAGCAGTACTTC

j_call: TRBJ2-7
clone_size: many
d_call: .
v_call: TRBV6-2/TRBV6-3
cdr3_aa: CASSYPVGVGYEQYF
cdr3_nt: TGTGCCAGCAGTTACCCCGTCGGGGTGGGCTACGAGCAGTACTTC

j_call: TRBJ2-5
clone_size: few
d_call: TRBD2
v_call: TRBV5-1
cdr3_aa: CASSSATTLAGGPYQETQYF
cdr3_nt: TGCGCCAGCAGCTCGGCAACGACCCTAGCGGGAGGCCCGTACCAAGAGACCCAGTACTTC

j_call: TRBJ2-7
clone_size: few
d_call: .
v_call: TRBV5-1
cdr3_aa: CASSLQGNPYEQYF
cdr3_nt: TGCGCCAGCAGCCTTCAGGGAAACCCCTACGAGCAGTACTTC

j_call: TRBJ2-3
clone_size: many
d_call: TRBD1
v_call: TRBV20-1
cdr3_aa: CSASPAPGTGFTDTQYF
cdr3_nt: TGCAGTGCTAGTCCTGCGCCCGGGACAGGGTTCACAGATACGCAGTATTTT

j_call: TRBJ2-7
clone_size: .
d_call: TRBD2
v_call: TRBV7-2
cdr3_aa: CASSSQASGRYEQYF
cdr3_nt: TGTGCCAGCAGCTCTCAGGCTAGCGGTCGCTACGAGCAGTACTTC

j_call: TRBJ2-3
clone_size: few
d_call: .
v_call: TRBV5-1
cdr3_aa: CASSLALTAKGTDTQYF
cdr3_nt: TGCGCCAGCAGCTTGGCCTTGACAGCGAAGGGCACAGATACGCAGTATTTT

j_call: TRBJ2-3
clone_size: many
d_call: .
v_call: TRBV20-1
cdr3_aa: CSASVTDTQYF
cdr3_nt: TGCAGTGCCAGTGTTACAGATACGCAGTATTTT

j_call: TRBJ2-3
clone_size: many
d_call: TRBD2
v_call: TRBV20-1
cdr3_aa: CSALSRASGPTDTQYF
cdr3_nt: TGCAGTGCCCTAAGTAGGGCTAGCGGCCCTACAGATACGCAGTATTTT

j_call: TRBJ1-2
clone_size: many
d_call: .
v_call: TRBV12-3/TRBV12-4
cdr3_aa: CATAGGYGYTF
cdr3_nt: TGTGCCACCGCCGGGGGGTATGGCTACACCTTC

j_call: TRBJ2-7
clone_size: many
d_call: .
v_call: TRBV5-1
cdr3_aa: CASSIAVSYEQYF
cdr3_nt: TGCGCCAGCAGTATAGCTGTGTCCTACGAGCAGTACTTC

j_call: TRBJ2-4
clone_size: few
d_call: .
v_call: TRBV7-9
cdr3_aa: CASSLGPRGENIQYF
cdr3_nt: TGTGCCAGCAGCTTAGGCCCCAGGGGGGAAAACATTCAGTACTTC

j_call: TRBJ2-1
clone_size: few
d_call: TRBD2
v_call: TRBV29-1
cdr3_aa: CSVEVTSGRAVNEQFF
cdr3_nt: TGCAGCGTTGAAGTGACTAGCGGGAGGGCCGTCAATGAGCAGTTCTTC

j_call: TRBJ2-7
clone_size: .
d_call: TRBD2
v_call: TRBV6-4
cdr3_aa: CASSREGGTSGRSPSSPYEQYF
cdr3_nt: TGTGCCAGCAGTCGCGAGGGGGGGACTAGCGGGAGATCCCCCTCATCCCCCTACGAGCAGTACTTC

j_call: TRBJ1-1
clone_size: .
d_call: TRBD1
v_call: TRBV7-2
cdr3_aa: CASSPPTGTGTEALF
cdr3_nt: TGTGCCAGCAGCCCCCCGACAGGGACGGGCACTGAAGCTCTCTTT

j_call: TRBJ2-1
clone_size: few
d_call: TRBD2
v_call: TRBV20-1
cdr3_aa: CSAMRGTSGIEQFF
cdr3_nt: TGCAGTGCTATGCGAGGGACTAGCGGAATTGAGCAGTTCTTC

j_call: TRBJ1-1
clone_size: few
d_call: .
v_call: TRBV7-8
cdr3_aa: CASSLGGLYSEAFF
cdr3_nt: TGTGCCAGCAGCTTAGGGGGGCTTTACTCTGAAGCTTTCTTT

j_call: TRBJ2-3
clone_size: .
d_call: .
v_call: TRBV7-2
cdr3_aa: CASSGERATDTQYF
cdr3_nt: TGTGCCAGCAGCGGGGAGAGGGCAACAGATACGCAGTATTTT

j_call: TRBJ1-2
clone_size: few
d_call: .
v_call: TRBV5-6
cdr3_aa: CASSSSLGYHGYTF
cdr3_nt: TGTGCCAGCAGCTCCTCACTAGGGTACCATGGCTACACCTTC

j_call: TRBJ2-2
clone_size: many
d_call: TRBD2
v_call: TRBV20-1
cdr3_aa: CSARTSGSLAGELFF
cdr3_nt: TGCAGTGCCCGGACTAGCGGGAGTTTGGCCGGGGAGCTGTTTTTT

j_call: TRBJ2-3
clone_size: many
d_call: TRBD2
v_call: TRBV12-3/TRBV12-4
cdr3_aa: CASSSQAGGSTDTQYF
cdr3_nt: TGTGCCAGCAGTTCCCAAGCGGGAGGTAGCACAGATACGCAGTATTTT

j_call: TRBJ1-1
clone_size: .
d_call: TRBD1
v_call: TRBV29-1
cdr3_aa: CSTSRTGGSTEAFF
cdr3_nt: TGCAGCACATCACGGACAGGGGGGAGCACTGAAGCTTTCTTT

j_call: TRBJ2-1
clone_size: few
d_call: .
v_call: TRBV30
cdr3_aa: CAWSGGTYNEQFF
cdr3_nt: TGTGCCTGGAGTGGCGGGACCTACAATGAGCAGTTCTTC

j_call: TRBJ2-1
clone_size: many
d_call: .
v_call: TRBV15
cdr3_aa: CATSTSGFIYNEQFF
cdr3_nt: TGTGCCACCAGCACCAGCGGGTTCATATACAATGAGCAGTTCTTC

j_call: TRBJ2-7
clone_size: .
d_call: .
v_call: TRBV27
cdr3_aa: CASSSAFSYEQYF
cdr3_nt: TGTGCCAGCAGCTCCGCCTTCTCCTACGAGCAGTACTTC

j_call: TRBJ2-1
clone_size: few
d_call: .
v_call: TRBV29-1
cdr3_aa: CSVFLVYNEQFF
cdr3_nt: TGCAGCGTTTTCCTGGTATACAATGAGCAGTTCTTC

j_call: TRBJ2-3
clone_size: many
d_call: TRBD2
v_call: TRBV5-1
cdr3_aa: CASSLQWGAGIGADTQYF
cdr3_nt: TGCGCCAGCAGCCTGCAGTGGGGAGCGGGAATTGGTGCGGATACGCAGTATTTT